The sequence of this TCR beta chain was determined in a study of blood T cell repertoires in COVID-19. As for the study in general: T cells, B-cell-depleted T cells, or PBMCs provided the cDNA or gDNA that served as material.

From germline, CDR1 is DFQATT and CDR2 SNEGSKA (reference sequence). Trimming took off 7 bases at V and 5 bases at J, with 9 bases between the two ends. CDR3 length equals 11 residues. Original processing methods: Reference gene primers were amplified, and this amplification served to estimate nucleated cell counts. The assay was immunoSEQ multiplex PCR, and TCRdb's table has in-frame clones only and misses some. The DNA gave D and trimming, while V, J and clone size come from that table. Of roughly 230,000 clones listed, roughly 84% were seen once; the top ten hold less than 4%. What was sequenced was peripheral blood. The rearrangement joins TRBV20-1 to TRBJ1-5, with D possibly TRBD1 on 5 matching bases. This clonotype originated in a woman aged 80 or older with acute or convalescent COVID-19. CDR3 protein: CSVSGHQPQHF. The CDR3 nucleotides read TGCAGTGTCTCAGGGCATCAGCCCCAGCATTTT.